These 25 T cell receptor beta chains were all obtained from the same sample, sequenced in a study of T cells in Graves' hyperthyroidism and ophthalmopathy. TCR beta CDR3 regions were amplified from RNA. HTBI primers were used for first-round RT-PCR of the TCR CDR3. TCRdb fed the multiplex PCR reads into MiXCR, producing one record per CDR3 protein. The sample includes roughly 160,000 distinct CDR3 sequences, 8% to 9.5% of them seen just once. Sequenced sample: blood. These receptors all come from a woman in her late teens or twenties with Graves' hyperthyroidism that later progressed to Graves' ophthalmopathy.

The sample holds a few counts of this clonotype. The V call is TRBV4-2, the J call TRBJ2-7; 9 bases are shared with TRBD2. Germline-derived CDR1 and CDR2 are LGHNA and YNFKEQ. CDR3 length: 15 amino acids. The V and J ends lost 0 bases and 5 bases, in that order; junction bases with no gene match: 5. CDR3 nucleotide sequence: TGTGCCAGCAGCCAAGAACTAGGGACTAGCAACGAGCAGTACTTC. This sequence encodes CASSQELGTSNEQYF.

This clonotype was counted at least ten times. The DNA for the CDR3 is TGCAGTGCTACCTCAGGGGACAGGCCTACCTACGAGCAGTACTTC. Its protein is CSATSGDRPTYEQYF. V and J are TRBV20-1 and TRBJ2-7; 8 positions match TRBD1. The V gene end was trimmed by 4 bases and the J gene end by 2 bases; junction bases not matched to a gene: 10. Germline V gene sequence: CDR1 DFQATT, CDR2 SNEGSKA (reference sequence). The CDR3 has 15 residues.

This clonotype is medium-sized (0.01 to 0.1%). V is TRBV12-3 or TRBV12-4 and J is TRBJ1-2, with TRBD1 as a possible D gene (5 bases). V was cut by 6 bases and J by 10 bases, with 12 bases left in between. The length of the CDR3 is 11 residues. This CDR3 reads CASSSGTLYTF. For the CDR3, the DNA is TGTGCCAGCAGCTCAGGGACTCTCTACACCTTC.

This clonotype was seen only a few times. This rearrangement joins TRBV19 to TRBJ2-1, with TRBD1 identical over 7 bases. The CDR3 is 14 residues long. CDR1 and CDR2 from the germline V gene are LNHDA and SQIVND (reference sequence). V lost 9 bases to trimming and J lost 4 bases; unmatched junction nucleotides: 9. CDR3 DNA: TGTGCCAGCAAATCCGGGACAGAATACAATGAGCAGTTCTTC. This gives the protein CASKSGTEYNEQFF.

This clonotype was counted at least ten times. J is TRBJ2-3 and V is TRBV5-1; D ambiguous. The V gene lost 0 bases and the J gene lost 6 bases, with 5 bases spanning the gap. This CDR3 region has 12 residues. Germline loops: CDR1 SGHRS, CDR2 YFSETQ. In DNA form, the CDR3 reads TGCGCCAGCAGCTTGGATCCGGATACGCAGTATTTT. Translated, it gives CASSLDPDTQYF.

The rearrangement joins TRBV27 to TRBJ1-2; no firm D call. The CDR3 contains 15 residues. V was shortened by 1 base and J by 1 base, with 10 bases between the two germline ends. CDR1 and CDR2 (germline): MNHEY, SMNVEV (reference sequence). Written as DNA, the CDR3 is TGTGCCAGCAGTTTATACTCGGGAGGTAACTATGGCTACACCTTC. It translates to CASSLYSGGNYGYTF.

This clonotype was observed at least ten times. The gene calls are TRBV20-1 and TRBJ2-7; maybe TRBD2 (6 bases). V was trimmed by 5 bases and J by 2 bases, leaving 13 bases between them. The CDR3 spans 13 residues. Germline lookup yields CDR1 DFQATT and CDR2 SNEGSKA (reference sequence). CDR3 in DNA: TGCAGTGCTCCCGGGAGTAGGCCCTACGAGCAGTACTTC. Its translation is CSAPGSRPYEQYF.

This clonotype was seen only a few times. The V gene is TRBV4-2, the J gene TRBJ2-3, with D perhaps matching TRBD2 (5 bases). With 0 bases removed from V and 0 bases from J, the gap between germline ends came to 13 bases. The CDR3 spans 17 residues. The germline gives CDR1 LGHNA, CDR2 YNFKEQ. CDR3 DNA: TGTGCCAGCAGCCAAGATATATCCAGCGGTAGCACAGATACGCAGTATTTT. Amino acid sequence: CASSQDISSGSTDTQYF.

This clonotype appeared many times. This chain uses TRBV5-6 with TRBJ1-6, with 9 bases aligning to TRBD1. With V trimmed by 4 bases and J by 8 bases, 13 bases remained unmatched. Germline CDR1 and CDR2: SGHDT and YYEEEE. This CDR3 contains 17 residues. The CDR3 protein is CASSKAPWTGEDSPLHF. The CDR3 nucleotides read TGTGCCAGCAGCAAGGCACCTTGGACAGGGGAGGATTCACCCCTCCACTTT.

This clonotype was seen a handful of times. The CDR3 sequence: CASSLGGTAGETQYF. The CDR3 DNA reads as TGTGCCAGCAGCTTAGGGGGGACAGCGGGTGAGACCCAGTACTTC. The rearrangement joins TRBV9 to TRBJ2-5, with D tentatively TRBD1 (7 bases). V was shortened by 4 bases and J by 5 bases, with 18 bases between the two germline ends. Per germline, CDR1 SGDLS and CDR2 YYNGEE. There are 15 residues in the CDR3. The variable domain in full, with the rest retrieved from reference TRBV9 and TRBJ2-5, is DSGVTQTPKHLITATGQRVTLRCSPRSGDLSVYWYQQSLDQGLQFLIQYYNGEERAKGNILERFSAQQFPDLHSELNLSSLELGDSALYFCASSLGGTAGETQYFGPGTRLLVL.

This rearrangement joins TRBV19 to TRBJ2-2; TRBD2 might be the D (6 bases). The V end lost 8 bases, the J end lost 7 bases, and 26 bases lay between the germline ends. This CDR3 contains 17 residues. The germline V gene has CDR1 LNHDA and CDR2 SQIVND (reference sequence). The CDR3 is CASSLPGLVFEGGELFF. The CDR3 region has the DNA TGTGCCAGTTCCCTTCCGGGACTCGTATTTGAGGGCGGGGAGCTGTTTTTT.

Ten or more counts support this clonotype. The genes are TRBV5-1 and TRBJ1-4; 10 nucleotides match TRBD1. Germline lookup yields CDR1 SGHRS and CDR2 YFSETQ. The CDR3 runs 15 residues. The J segment lost 6 bases and the V segment lost 1 base, leaving 3 bases of the junction unmatched. In DNA form, the CDR3 reads TGCGCCAGCAGCTTGAACGGACAGGGGGATGAAAAACTGTTTTTT. Its translation: CASSLNGQGDEKLFF. Complete variable domain (other parts from reference TRBV5-1 and TRBJ1-4): KAGVTQTPRYLIKTRGQQVTLSCSPISGHRSVSWYQQTPGQGLQFLFEYFSETQRNKGNFPGRFSGRQFSNSRSEMNVSTLELGDSALYLCASSLNGQGDEKLFFGSGTQLSVL.

The CDR3 region has the DNA TGCAGTGCTATCGGATGGGAAGCTTTCTTT. As protein: CSAIGWEAFF. The chain has TRBV20-1 and TRBJ1-1; D is uncertain. Germline CDR1 reads DFQATT; CDR2 reads SNEGSKA (reference sequence). Trimming took 4 bases from V and 8 from J, leaving 8 bases between them. This CDR3 has 10 residues.

With regard to this clonotype: A single base separates this from a much larger clone, so it may be a read error. The chain recombines TRBV19 with TRBJ2-5; D unresolved. The V end lost 3 bases, the J end lost 4 bases, and 3 bases lay between the germline ends. Germline CDR1 and CDR2: LNHDA and SQIVND (reference sequence). CDR3 length: 11 amino acids. The DNA of the CDR3 is TGTGCCAGTAGTATGGGAGAGACCCAGTACTTC. It encodes CASSMGETQYF.

This clonotype has a count of ten or more. V gene TRBV7-9 combines with J gene TRBJ2-3; no clear D gene. The CDR3 sequence is 10 residues long. Trimming cost V 1 base and J 7 bases, with 0 bases left between them. Germline V lookup: CDR1 SEHNR, CDR2 FQNEAQ (reference sequence). The CDR3 nucleotides are TGTGCCAGCAGCTTAGATACGCAGTATTTT. The encoded protein is CASSLDTQYF.

This clonotype has a count of ten or more. The chain couples TRBV6-1 to TRBJ2-3; possible D gene TRBD1, 5 bases. V was pared by 6 bases and J by 3 bases, with 25 bases between. CDR1 is MNHNS and CDR2 is SASEGT in the germline V gene. The CDR3 runs 18 residues. CDR3: CASSPVRSWAGLTDTQYF. The CDR3 nucleotides read TGTGCCAGCAGCCCAGTCCGGTCGTGGGCAGGGTTGACAGATACGCAGTATTTT.

This clonotype was seen repeatedly, ten times or more. V and J are TRBV7-2 and TRBJ1-5; a possible D gene is TRBD1 (6 bases). This CDR3 has 15 residues. V shed 5 bases and J shed 0 bases, with 11 bases lying between them. Germline V gene data show CDR1 as SGHTA and CDR2 as FQGNSA. For the CDR3, the DNA is TGTGCCAGCAGCCGACAGGATTATAGCAATCAGCCCCAGCATTTT. It encodes CASSRQDYSNQPQHF.

This clonotype was observed a few times. The chain has TRBV30 and TRBJ2-7, with 7 positions matching TRBD2. Germline V gene sequence: CDR1 GTSNPN, CDR2 SVGIG (reference sequence). CDR3 length: 16 residues. With 1 base clipped from V and 3 bases from J, the junction kept 12 bases outside the gene matches. CDR3 sequence reads: CAWSDPGRGTLYEQYF. DNA of the CDR3: TGTGCCTGGAGTGATCCGGGGAGGGGTACCCTCTACGAGCAGTACTTC.

This clonotype was counted at least ten times. The chain combines TRBV2 with TRBJ2-6; D may be TRBD1 (6 bases). Trimming shortened V by 3 bases and J by 0 bases, and 9 bases separated the two germline ends. The CDR3 spans 16 residues. From germline, CDR1 is SNHLY and CDR2 FYNNEI. The CDR3 protein is CASSDRGRSGANVLTF. The CDR3 DNA sequence: TGTGCCAGCAGTGACAGGGGACGCTCTGGGGCCAACGTCCTGACTTTC.

This clonotype has at least ten counts. This chain connects TRBV20-1 to TRBJ2-7; 7 bases match TRBD1. The CDR3 spans 14 residues. V dropped 3 bases and J dropped 5; count of bases not matched to a gene: 10. CDR1 and CDR2 (germline): DFQATT, SNEGSKA (reference sequence). CDR3 nucleotides: TGCAGTGCTAGCCCCTTCGACAGGGTAAACGAGCAGTACTTC. Translating gives CSASPFDRVNEQYF.

This sequence joins TRBV7-8 and TRBJ2-1; 8 bases align to TRBD2. V dropped 2 bases and J dropped 4; count of bases not matched to a gene: 10. Germline CDR1 SGHVS, CDR2 FQNEAQ. The CDR3 totals 17 residues. CDR3 amino acids: CASSLFARGVSYNEQFF. The CDR3 DNA reads as TGTGCCAGCAGCTTATTTGCGCGGGGGGTTTCGTACAATGAGCAGTTCTTC.

The V call is TRBV30, the J call TRBJ2-7, with 9 positions matching TRBD2. This CDR3 comprises 14 residues. In germline, CDR1 is GTSNPN, CDR2 SVGIG (reference sequence). The ends lost 1 base at V and 6 bases at J; junction bases unmatched: 7. CDR3 region: CAWSARLAGAEQYF. The CDR3 DNA reads TGTGCCTGGAGTGCTCGATTAGCGGGAGCCGAGCAGTACTTC.

In this sample, this clonotype turned up many times. This chain joins TRBV10-2 and TRBJ1-2, with D possibly TRBD1 on 5 matching bases. The V and J ends lost 2 bases and 1 base respectively, with 8 bases between them. Germline V gene data show CDR1 as WSHSY and CDR2 as SAAADI. This CDR3 region has 14 residues. The CDR3 DNA is TGCGCCAGCAGTGAGGGGGGATTTAACTATGGCTACACCTTC. Protein sequence: CASSEGGFNYGYTF.

This clonotype was found many times. The chain combines TRBV2 with TRBJ2-2; the D is unclear. Trimming took off 4 bases at V and 0 bases at J, with 12 bases between the two ends. The CDR3 contains 16 residues. Germline V gives CDR1 SNHLY, CDR2 FYNNEI. The CDR3 DNA sequence: TGTGCCAGCAGTGTTAGCAGTTCCGCGAACACCGGGGAGCTGTTTTTT. It specifies CASSVSSSANTGELFF.

This clonotype came up many times. The V and J genes are TRBV24-1 and TRBJ2-1; tentative D call: TRBD1 (5 bases). Trimming removed 4 bases from V and 5 bases from J, with 11 bases in between. The CDR3 loop spans 14 amino acids. Germline V gives CDR1 KGHDR, CDR2 SFDVKD. CDR3 residues: CATSESEQDNEQFF. The CDR3 coding sequence is TGTGCCACCAGTGAAAGCGAACAGGACAATGAGCAGTTCTTC.